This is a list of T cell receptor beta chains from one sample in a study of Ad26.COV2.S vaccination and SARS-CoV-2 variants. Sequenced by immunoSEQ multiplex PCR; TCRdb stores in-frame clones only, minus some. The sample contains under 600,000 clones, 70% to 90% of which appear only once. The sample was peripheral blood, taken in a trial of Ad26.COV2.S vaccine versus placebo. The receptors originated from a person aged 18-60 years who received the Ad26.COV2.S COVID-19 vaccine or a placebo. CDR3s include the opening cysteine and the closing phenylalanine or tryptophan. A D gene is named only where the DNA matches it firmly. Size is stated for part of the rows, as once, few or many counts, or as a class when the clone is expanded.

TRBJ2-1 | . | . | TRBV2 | TGTGCCAGCAGTGAACCGGGATGGCATGAGCAGTTCTTC | CASSEPGWHEQFF
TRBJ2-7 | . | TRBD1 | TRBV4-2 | TGTGCCAGCAGCCGAGAAGGCGGGACAGGGAGCTACGAGCAGTACTTC | CASSREGGTGSYEQYF
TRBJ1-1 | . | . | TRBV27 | TGTGCCAGCAGTTTTGCAGGGCTGGCTTTCTTT | CASSFAGLAFF
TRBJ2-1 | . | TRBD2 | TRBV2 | TGTGCCAGCAGTGAAGAGGCGGGAGCGGCCAATGAGCAGTTCTTC | CASSEEAGAANEQFF
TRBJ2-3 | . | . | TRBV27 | TGTGCCAGCAGTACGGGCGGGCTTTCCTCCGCAGATACGCAGTATTTT | CASSTGGLSSADTQYF
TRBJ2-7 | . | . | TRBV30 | TGTGCCTGGGCCCCCGGGTTTTGGGCTTACGAGCAGTACTTC | CAWAPGFWAYEQYF
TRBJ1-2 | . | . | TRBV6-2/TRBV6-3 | TGTGCCAGCAGTTACGGCAGGGACTATGGCTACACCTTC | CASSYGRDYGYTF
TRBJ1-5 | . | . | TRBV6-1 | TGTGCCAGCAGTGAGGGCCCTCCCAATCAGCCCCAGCATTTT | CASSEGPPNQPQHF
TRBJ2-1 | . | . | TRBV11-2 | TGTGCCAGCAGCTTAGCCACCTACAATGAGCAGTTCTTC | CASSLATYNEQFF
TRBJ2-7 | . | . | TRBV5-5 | TGTGCCAGCAGCTTGGATAGCCTGTACCTTTACGAGCAGTACTTC | CASSLDSLYLYEQYF
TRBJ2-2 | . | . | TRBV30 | TGTGCCTGGAGGGGGACCGCGAGAATCGCGGAGCTGTTTTTT | CAWRGTARIAELFF
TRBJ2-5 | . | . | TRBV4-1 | TGCGCCAGCAGCCAAGTAAGGTACGACAAAGAGACCCAGTACTTC | CASSQVRYDKETQYF
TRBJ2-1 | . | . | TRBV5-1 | TGCGCCAGCAGCTTGGTTGCGGGCTCCTACAATGAGCAGTTCTTC | CASSLVAGSYNEQFF
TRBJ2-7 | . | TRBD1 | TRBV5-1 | TGCGCCAGCTCCTTGGGTGGACAGGGAGTTTTTTTCGAGCAGTACTTC | CASSLGGQGVFFEQYF
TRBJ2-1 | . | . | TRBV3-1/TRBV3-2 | TGTGCCAGCAGCCGGGACCCTGGCTCCTACAATGAGCAGTTCTTC | CASSRDPGSYNEQFF
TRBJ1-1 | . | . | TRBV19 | TGTGCCAGTAGTTCCTACTACGGACGAGGAACACAAGAAGCTTTCTTT | CASSSYYGRGTQEAFF
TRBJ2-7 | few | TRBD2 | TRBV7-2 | TGTGCCAGCAGCTTAGTTGGCGGGAGCTCCTACGAGCAGTACTTC | CASSLVGGSSYEQYF
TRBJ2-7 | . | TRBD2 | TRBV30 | TGTGCCTGGAGTTCGGGACTAGCGCAATCCGAGCAGTACTTC | CAWSSGLAQSEQYF
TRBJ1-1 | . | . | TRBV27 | TGTGCCAGCACGGGACACAAGAACACTGAAGCTTTCTTT | CASTGHKNTEAFF
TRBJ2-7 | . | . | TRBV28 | TGTGCCAGCAGCGCCGGGACGGCATTCTACGAGCAGTACTTC | CASSAGTAFYEQYF
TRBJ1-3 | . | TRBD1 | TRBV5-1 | TGCGCCAGCACCGAGACAGGGGCTGGAAACACCATATATTTT | CASTETGAGNTIYF
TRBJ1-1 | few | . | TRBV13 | TGTGCCAGCAGCCCAACAGGCTTCCCTGAAGCTTTCTTT | CASSPTGFPEAFF
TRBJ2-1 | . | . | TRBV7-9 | TGTGCCAGCAGTCGCCGCCAAGGGAGCTCCTACAATGAGCAGTTCTTC | CASSRRQGSSYNEQFF
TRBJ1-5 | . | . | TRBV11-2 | TGTGCCAGCAGCTTAGAGGGGGATCAGCCCCAGCATTTT | CASSLEGDQPQHF
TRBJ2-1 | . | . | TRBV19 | TGTGCCAGTAGTGGCCACCGGGGCCACATACTGCATGAGCAGTTCTTC | CASSGHRGHILHEQFF
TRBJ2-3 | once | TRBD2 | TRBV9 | TGTGCCAGCAGCCTATATAGCGGGAGCTACACAGATACGCAGTATTTT | CASSLYSGSYTDTQYF
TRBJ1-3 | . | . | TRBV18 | TGTGCCAGCTCACCACGGGGGACGGCGATCTCTGGAAACACCATATATTTT | CASSPRGTAISGNTIYF
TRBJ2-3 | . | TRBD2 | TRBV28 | TGTGCCAGCAGTTTTCTAGCGGGTCCTTCTAGCACAGATACGCAGTATTTT | CASSFLAGPSSTDTQYF
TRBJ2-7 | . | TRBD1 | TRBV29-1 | TGCAGCGTGGAAAGGGACAGCTACGAGCAGTACTTC | CSVERDSYEQYF
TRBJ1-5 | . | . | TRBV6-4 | TGTGCCAGCACCGTACCAGGCCAGCCCCAGCATTTT | CASTVPGQPQHF
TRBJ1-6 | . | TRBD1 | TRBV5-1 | TGCGCCAGCAGCTGGGACAGACTAGGCTATAATTCACCCCTCCACTTT | CASSWDRLGYNSPLHF
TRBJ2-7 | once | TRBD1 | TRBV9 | TGTGCCAGCAGCGTAAGAGGGACAGTCATGGACGAGCAGTACTTC | CASSVRGTVMDEQYF
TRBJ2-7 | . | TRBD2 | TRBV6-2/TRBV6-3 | TGTGCCAGCAGTGGGGACTATCCGGTCTACGAGCAGTACTTC | CASSGDYPVYEQYF
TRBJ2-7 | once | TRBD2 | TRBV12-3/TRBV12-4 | TGTGCCAGCAGCCTCAGGGGACTAGCGGACTTC | CASSLRGLADF
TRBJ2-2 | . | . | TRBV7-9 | TGTGCCAGCAGCTTACAGGACAGATTAACCGGGGAGCTGTTTTTT | CASSLQDRLTGELFF
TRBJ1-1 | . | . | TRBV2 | TGTGCCAGCAGTGTACAGGAAGCTTTCTTT | CASSVQEAFF
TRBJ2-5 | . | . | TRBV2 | TGTGCCAGCAGGCCTTACTTTGGAATACAAGAGACCCAGTACTTC | CASRPYFGIQETQYF